The following is a T cell receptor (beta chain) sequence with its context. The entry originates in a study of T-cell reconstitution after alpha-beta-depleted transplantation in children. CDR1 and CDR2 from the germline V gene are DFQATT and SNEGSKA (reference sequence). V lost 3 bases and J lost 8, with 8 bases in between. This CDR3 is 12 amino acids long. A TCRbeta library incorporating unique molecular identifiers was prepared. TCRdb independently ran MiXCR on the PCR reads; one entry per CDR3 protein. The sample consists of about 400,000 distinct CDR3 sequences, just over 20% of them appearing once.

This specimen was PBMCs from the stem cell graft donor, taken from the stem cell graft. This receptor was obtained from a human donor who donated a stem cell graft to a child with acute myeloid leukemia. V gene TRBV20-1 combines with J gene TRBJ1-6; D call uncertain. CDR3 region: CSARAQYSPLHF. The CDR3, as DNA: TGCAGTGCTAGGGCGCAATATTCACCCCTCCACTTT.